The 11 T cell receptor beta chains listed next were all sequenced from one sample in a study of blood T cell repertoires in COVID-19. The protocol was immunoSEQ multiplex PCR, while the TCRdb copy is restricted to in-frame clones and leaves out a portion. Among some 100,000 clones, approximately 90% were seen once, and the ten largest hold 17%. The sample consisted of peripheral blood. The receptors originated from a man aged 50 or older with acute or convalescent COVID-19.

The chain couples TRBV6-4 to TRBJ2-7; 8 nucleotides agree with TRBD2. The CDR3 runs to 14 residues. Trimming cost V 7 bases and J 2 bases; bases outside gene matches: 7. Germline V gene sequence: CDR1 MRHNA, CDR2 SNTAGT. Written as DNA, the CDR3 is TGTGCCAGCACCACTCGGGGGGGTACCTACGAGCAGTACTTC. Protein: CASTTRGGTYEQYF.

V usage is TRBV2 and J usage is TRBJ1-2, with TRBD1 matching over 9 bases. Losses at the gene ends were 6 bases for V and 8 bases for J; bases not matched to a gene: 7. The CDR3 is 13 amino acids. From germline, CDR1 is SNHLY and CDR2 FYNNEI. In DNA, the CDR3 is TGTGCCAGCAGGGCCGGGACAGGGAACGGCTACACCTTC. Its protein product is CASRAGTGNGYTF.

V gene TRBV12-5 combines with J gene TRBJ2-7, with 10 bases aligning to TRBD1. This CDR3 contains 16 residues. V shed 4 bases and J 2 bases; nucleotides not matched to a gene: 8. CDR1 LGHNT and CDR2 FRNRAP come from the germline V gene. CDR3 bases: TGTGCTAGTGGTTGGGAGTCCGGGACAGGGGCCTACGAGCAGTACTTC. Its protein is CASGWESGTGAYEQYF.

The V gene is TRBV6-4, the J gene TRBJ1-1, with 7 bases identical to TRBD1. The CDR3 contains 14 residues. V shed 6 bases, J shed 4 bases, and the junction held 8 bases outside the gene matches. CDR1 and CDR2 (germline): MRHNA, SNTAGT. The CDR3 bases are TGTGCCAGCAGCCCCGACAGGGTCGGCACTGAAGCTTTCTTT. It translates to CASSPDRVGTEAFF.

For the CDR3, the DNA is TGTGCCAGTAGTATAACACAGCTCCTCAGCTATGGCTACACCTTC. Its protein product is CASSITQLLSYGYTF. The V gene is TRBV19, the J gene TRBJ1-2; unclear D gene. Germline assignment: CDR1 LNHDA and CDR2 SQIVND (reference sequence). The V end was cut by 2 bases, the J end by 4 bases, with 14 bases between. There are 15 residues in the CDR3.

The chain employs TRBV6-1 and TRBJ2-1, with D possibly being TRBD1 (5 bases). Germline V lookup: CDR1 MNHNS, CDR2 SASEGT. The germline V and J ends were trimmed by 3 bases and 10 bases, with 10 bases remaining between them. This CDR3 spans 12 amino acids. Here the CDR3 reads CASSDPGREQFF. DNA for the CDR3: TGTGCCAGCAGTGATCCAGGGCGGGAGCAGTTCTTC.

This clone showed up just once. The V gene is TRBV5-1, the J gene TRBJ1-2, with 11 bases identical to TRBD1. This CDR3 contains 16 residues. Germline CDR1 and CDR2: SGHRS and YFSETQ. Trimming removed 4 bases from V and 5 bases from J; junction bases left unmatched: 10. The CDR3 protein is CASSGTGGTSGYGYTF. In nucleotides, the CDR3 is TGCGCCAGCAGCGGGACAGGGGGAACTTCGGGTTATGGCTACACCTTC.

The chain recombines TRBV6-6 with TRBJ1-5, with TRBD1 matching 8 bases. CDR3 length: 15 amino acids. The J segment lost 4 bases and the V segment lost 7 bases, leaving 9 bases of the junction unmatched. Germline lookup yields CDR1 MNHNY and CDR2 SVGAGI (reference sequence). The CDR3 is CASIKGQGANQPQHF. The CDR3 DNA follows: TGTGCCAGCATCAAGGGCCAGGGGGCGAATCAGCCCCAGCATTTT.

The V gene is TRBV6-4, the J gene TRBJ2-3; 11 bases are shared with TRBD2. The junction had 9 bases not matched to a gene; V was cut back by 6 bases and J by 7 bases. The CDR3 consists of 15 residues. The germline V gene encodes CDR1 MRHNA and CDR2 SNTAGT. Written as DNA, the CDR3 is TGTGCCAGCAGACCTGGCGCTAGCGGGGGGCATACGCAGTATTTT. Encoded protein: CASRPGASGGHTQYF.

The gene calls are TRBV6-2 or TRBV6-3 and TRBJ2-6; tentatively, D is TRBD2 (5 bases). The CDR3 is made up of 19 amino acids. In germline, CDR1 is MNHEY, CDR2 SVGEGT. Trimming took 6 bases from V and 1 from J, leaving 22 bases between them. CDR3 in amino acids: CASSPSLWRTGSGANVLTF. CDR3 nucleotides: TGTGCCAGCAGCCCTAGCCTTTGGAGGACCGGGTCTGGGGCCAACGTCCTGACTTTC.

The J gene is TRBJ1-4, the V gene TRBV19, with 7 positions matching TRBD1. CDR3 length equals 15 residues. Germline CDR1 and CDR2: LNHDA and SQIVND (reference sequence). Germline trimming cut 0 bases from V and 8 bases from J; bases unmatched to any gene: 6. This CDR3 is CASSIDGQVEEKLFF. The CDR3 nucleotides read TGTGCCAGTAGTATAGATGGACAGGTCGAGGAAAAACTGTTTTTT.